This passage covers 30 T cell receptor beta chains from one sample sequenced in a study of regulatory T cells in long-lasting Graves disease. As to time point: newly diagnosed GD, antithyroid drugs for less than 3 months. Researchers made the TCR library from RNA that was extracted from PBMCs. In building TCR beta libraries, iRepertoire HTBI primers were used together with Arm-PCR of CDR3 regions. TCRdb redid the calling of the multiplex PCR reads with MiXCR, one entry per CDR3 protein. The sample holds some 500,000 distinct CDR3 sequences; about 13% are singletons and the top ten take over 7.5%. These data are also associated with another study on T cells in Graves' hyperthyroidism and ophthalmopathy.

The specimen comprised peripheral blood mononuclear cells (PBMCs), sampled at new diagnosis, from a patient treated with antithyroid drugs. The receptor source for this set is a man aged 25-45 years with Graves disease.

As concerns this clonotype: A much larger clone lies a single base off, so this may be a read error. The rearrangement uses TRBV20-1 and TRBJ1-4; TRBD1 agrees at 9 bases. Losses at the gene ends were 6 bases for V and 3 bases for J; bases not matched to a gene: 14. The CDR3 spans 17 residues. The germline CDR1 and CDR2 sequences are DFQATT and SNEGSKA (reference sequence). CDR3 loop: CSAPGTGTAPANEKLFF. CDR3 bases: TGCAGTGCCCCCGGGACAGGGACGGCGCCAGCTAATGAAAAACTGTTTTTT.

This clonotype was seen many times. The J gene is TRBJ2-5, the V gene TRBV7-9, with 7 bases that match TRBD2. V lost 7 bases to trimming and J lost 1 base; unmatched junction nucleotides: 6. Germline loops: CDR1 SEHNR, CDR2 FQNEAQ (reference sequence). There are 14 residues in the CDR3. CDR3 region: CASTAGLVQETQYF. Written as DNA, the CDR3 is TGTGCCAGCACGGCTGGACTAGTCCAAGAGACCCAGTACTTC.

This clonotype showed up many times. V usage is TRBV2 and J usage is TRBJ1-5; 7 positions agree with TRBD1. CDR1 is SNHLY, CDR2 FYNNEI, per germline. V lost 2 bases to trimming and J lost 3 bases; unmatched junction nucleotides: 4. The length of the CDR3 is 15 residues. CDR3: CASSEWDRDNQPQHF. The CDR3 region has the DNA TGTGCCAGCAGTGAATGGGACAGAGACAATCAGCCCCAGCATTTT.

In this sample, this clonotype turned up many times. Written as DNA, the CDR3 is TGTGCCTGGAGCATCGCCAGGACTAGCGGGGACACAGATACGCAGTATTTT. This sequence encodes CAWSIARTSGDTDTQYF. This chain connects TRBV30 to TRBJ2-3, with TRBD2 matching 12 bases. The J segment lost 2 bases and the V segment lost 3 bases, leaving 9 bases of the junction unmatched. CDR3 size: 17 residues. Looked up from germline, CDR1 is GTSNPN and CDR2 is SVGIG (reference sequence).

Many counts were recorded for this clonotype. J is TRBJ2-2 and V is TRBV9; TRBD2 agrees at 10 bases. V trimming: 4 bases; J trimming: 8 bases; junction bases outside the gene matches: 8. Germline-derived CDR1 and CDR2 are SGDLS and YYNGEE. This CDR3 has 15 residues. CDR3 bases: TGTGCCAGCAGCCCTAGCGGGAGATCCGCAGGGGAGCTGTTTTTT. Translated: CASSPSGRSAGELFF.

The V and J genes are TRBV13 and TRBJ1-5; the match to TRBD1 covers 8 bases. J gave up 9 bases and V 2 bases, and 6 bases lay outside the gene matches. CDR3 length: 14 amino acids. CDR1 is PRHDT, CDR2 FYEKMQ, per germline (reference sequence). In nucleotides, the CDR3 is TGTGCCAGCAGCTTAAAACAGGGGGGAACGCCCCAGCATTTT. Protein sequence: CASSLKQGGTPQHF.

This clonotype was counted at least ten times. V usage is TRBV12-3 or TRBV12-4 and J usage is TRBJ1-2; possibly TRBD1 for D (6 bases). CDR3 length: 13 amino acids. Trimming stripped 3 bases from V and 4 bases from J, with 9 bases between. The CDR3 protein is CASSFPRGYGYTF. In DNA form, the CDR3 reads TGTGCCAGCAGTTTCCCCAGGGGCTATGGCTACACCTTC.

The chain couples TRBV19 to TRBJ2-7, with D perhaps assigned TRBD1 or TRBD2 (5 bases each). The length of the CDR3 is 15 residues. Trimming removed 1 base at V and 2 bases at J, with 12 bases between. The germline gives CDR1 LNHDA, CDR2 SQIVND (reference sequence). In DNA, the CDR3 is TGTGCCAGTAGTATAGCGGGGACGGCCCCCTACGAGCAGTACTTC. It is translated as CASSIAGTAPYEQYF. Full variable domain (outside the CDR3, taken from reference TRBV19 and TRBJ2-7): DGGITQSPKYLFRKEGQNVTLSCEQNLNHDAMYWYRQDPGQGLRLIYYSQIVNDFQKGDIAEGYSVSREKKESFPLTVTSAQKNPTAFYLCASSIAGTAPYEQYFGPGTRLTVT.

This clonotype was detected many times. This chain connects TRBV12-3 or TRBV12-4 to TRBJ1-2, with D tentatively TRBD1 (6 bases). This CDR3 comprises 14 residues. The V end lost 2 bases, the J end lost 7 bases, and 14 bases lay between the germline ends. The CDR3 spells CASSLTGGAGGYTF. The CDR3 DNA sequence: TGTGCCAGCAGTTTAACCGGGGGGGCAGGTGGCTACACCTTC.

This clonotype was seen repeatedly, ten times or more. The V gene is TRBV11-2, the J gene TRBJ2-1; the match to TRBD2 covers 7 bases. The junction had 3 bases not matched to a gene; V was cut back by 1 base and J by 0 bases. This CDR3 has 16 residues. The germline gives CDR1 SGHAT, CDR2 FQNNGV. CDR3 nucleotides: TGTGCCAGCAGCTTAGGGGGGGGGGGCTCCTACAATGAGCAGTTCTTC. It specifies CASSLGGGGSYNEQFF.

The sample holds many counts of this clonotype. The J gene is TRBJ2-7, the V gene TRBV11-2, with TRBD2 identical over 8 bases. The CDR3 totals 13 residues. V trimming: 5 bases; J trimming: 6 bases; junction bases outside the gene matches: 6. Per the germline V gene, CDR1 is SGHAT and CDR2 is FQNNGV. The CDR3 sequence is CASSHGLAGEQYF. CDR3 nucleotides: TGTGCCAGCAGCCACGGACTAGCCGGCGAGCAGTACTTC.

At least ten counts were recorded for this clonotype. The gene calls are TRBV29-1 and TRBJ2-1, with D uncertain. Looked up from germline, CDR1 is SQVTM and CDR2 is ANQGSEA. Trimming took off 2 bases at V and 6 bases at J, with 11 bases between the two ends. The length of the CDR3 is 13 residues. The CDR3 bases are TGCAGCGTTGAACCCCTAAACATCAATGAGCAGTTCTTC. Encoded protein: CSVEPLNINEQFF.

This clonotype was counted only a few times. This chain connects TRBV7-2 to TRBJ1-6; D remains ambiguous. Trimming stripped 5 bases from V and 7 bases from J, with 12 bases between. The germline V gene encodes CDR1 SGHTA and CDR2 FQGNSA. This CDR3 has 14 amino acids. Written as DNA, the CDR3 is TGTGCCAGCAGCCGCGGGTCTTACAATTCACCCCTCCACTTT. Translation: CASSRGSYNSPLHF.

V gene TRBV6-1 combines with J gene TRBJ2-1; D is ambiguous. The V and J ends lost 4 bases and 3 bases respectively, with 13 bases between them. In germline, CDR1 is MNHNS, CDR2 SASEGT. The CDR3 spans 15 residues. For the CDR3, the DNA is TGTGCCAGCAGTGTAGGGTCTCCCTACTACAATGAGCAGTTCTTC. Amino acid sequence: CASSVGSPYYNEQFF.

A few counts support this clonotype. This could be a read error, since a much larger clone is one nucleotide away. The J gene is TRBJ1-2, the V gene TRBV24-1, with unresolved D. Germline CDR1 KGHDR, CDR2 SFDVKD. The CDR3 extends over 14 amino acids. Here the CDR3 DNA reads TGTGCCACCAGTGATTCTTCATTCTTCTATGACTACACCTTC. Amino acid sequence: CATSDSSFFYDYTF.

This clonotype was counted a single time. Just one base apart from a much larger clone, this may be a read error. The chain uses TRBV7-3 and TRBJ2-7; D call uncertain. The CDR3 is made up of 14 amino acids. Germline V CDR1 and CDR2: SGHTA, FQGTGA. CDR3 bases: TGTGCCAGCAGCTTAGATCCCAGCAACTACGAGCAGTGCTTC. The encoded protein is CASSLDPSNYEQCF. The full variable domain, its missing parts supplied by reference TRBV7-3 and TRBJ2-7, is GAGVSQTPSNKVTEKGKYVELRCDPISGHTALYWYRQSLGQGPEFLIYFQGTGAADDSGLPNDRFFAVRPEGSVSTLKIQRTERGDSAVYLCASSLDPSNYEQCFGPGTRLTVT.

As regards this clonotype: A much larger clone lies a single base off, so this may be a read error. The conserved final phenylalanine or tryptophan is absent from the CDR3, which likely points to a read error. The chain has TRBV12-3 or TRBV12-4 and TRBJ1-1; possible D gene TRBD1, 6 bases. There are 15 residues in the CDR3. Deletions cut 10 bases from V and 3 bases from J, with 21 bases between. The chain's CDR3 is CATDWGGVMDTEAFL. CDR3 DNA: TGTGCCACCGATTGGGGGGGCGTGATGGACACTGAAGCTTTCCTT.

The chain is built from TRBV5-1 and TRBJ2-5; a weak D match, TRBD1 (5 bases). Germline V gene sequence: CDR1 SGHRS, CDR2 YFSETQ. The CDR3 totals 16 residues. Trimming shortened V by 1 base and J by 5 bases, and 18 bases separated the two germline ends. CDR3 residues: CASSLTPQGSGETQYF. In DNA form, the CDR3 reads TGCGCCAGCAGCTTGACCCCCCAGGGATCCGGGGAGACCCAGTACTTC.

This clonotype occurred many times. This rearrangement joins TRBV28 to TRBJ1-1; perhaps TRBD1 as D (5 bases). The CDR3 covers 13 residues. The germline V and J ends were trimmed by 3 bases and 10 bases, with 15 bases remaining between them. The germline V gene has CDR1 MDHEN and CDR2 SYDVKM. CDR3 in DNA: TGTGCCAGCAGTTTTTCGGTCGGTAGGGGAGCTTTCTTT. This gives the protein CASSFSVGRGAFF.

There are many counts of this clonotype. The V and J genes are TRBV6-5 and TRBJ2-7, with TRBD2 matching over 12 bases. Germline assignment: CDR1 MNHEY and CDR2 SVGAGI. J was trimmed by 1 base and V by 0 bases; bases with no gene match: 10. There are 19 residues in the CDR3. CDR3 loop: CASSYSGLAGGGSSYEQYF. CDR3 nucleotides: TGTGCCAGCAGTTACTCGGGGCTAGCGGGAGGGGGTTCATCCTACGAGCAGTACTTC.

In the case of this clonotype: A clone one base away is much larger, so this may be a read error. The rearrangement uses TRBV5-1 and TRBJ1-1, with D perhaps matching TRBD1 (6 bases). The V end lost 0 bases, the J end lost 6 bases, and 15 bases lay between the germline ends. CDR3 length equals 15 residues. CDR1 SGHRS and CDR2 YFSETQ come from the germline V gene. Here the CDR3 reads CASSLARDKEAEAFF. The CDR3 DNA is TGCGCCAGCAGCTTGGCCAGGGACAAAGAAGCTGAAGCTTTCTTT.

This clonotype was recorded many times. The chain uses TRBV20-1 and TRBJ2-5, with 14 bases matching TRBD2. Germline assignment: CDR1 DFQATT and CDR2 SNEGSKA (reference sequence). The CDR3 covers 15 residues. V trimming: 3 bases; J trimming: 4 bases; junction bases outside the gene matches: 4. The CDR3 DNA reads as TGCAGTGCTAGGCCGGGACTAGCGGGAGCAGAGACCCAGTACTTC. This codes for CSARPGLAGAETQYF.

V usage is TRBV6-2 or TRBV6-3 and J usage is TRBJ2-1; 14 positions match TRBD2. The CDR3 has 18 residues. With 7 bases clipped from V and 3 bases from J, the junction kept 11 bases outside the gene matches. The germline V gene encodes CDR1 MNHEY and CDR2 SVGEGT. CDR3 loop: CASIAGTSGSQSYNEQFF. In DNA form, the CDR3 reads TGTGCCAGCATCGCCGGGACTAGCGGGAGTCAAAGCTACAATGAGCAGTTCTTC.

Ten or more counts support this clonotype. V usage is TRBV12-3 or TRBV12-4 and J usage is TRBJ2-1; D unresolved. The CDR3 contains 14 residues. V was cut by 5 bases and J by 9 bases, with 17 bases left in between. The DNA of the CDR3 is TGTGCCAGCAGTCTTAGGTCCGGATGGAGTGAGCAGTTCTTC. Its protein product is CASSLRSGWSEQFF.

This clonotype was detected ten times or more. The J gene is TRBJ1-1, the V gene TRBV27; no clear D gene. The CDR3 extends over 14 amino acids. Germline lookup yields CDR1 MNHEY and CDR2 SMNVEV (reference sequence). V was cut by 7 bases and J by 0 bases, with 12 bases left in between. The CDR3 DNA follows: TGTGCCAGCACCCCAGGTAACATGAACACTGAAGCTTTCTTT. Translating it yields CASTPGNMNTEAFF.

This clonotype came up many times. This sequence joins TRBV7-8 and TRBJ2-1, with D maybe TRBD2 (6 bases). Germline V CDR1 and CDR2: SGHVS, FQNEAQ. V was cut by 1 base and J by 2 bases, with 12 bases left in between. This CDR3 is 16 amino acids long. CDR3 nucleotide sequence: TGTGCCAGCAGCTTAGGCCGGGACTTAGCCTACAATGAGCAGTTCTTC. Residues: CASSLGRDLAYNEQFF.

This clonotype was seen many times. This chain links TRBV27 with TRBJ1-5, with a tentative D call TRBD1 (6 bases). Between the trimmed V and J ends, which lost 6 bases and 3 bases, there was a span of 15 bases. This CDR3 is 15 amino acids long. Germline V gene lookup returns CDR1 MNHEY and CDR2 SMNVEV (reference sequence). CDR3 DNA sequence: TGTGCCAGCAGCGAGGGGGGGGTCCCCAATCAGCCCCAGCATTTT. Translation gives CASSEGGVPNQPQHF.

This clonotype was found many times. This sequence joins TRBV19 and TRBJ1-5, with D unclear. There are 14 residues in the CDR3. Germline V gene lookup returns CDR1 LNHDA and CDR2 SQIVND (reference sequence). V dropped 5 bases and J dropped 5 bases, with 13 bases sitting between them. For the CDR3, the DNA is TGTGCCAGTAGTCCCCCGGAAGGGCATCAGCCCCAGCATTTT. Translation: CASSPPEGHQPQHF.

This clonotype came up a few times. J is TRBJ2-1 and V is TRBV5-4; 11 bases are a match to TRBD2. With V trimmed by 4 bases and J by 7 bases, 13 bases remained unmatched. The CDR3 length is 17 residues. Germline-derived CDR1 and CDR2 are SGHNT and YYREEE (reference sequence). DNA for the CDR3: TGTGCCAGCAGCCGCCCGGGGGCTAGCGGGAGGTGGAATGAGCAGTTCTTC. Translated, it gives CASSRPGASGRWNEQFF. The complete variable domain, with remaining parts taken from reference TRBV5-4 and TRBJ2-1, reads ETGVTQSPTHLIKTRGQQVTLRCSSQSGHNTVSWYQQALGQGPQFIFQYYREEENGRGNFPPRFSGLQFPNYSSELNVNALELDDSALYLCASSRPGASGRWNEQFFGPGTRLTVL.

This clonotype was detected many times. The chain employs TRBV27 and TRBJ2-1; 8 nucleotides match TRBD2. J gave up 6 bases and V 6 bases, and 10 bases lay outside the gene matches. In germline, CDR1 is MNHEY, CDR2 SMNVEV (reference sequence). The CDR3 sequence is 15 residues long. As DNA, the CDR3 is TGTGCCAGCAGCGGACTAGCCCTTAGGAGCAATGAGCAGTTCTTC. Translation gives CASSGLALRSNEQFF.